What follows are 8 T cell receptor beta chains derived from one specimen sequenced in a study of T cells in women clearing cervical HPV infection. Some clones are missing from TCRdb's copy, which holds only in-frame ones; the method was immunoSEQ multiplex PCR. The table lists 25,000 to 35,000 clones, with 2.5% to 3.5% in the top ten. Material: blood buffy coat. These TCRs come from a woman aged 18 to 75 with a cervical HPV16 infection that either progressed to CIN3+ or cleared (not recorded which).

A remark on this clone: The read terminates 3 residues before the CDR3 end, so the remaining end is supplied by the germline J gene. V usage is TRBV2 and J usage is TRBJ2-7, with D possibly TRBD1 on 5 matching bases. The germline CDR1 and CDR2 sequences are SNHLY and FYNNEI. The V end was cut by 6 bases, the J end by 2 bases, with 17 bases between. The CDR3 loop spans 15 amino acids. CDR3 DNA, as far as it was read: TGTGCCAGCAGCCCGCGGCAGGGCCGAGCCTACGAG. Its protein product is CASSPRQGRAYE. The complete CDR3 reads CASSPRQGRAYEQYF.

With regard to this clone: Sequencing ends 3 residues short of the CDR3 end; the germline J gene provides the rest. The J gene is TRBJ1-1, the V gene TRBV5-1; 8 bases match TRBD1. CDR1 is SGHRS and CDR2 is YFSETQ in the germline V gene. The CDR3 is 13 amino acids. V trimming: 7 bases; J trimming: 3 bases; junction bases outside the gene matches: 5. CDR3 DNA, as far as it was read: TGCGCCAGCGGAGGACAGGGACACACTGAA. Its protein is CASGGQGHTE. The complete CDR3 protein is CASGGQGHTEAFF.

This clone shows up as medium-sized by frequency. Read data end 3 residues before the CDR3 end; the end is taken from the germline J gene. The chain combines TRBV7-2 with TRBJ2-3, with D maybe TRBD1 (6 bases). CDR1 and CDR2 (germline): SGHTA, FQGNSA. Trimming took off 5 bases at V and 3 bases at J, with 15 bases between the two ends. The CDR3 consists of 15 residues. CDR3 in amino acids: CASSLSQGRTDTQYF. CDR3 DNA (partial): TGTGCCAGCAGCCTTTCACAGGGTAGGACAGATACG.

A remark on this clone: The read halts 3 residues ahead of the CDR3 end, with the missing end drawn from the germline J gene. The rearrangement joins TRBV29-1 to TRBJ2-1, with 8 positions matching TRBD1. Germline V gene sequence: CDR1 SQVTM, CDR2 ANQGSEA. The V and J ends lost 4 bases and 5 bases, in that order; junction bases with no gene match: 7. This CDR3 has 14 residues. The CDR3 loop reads CSVARTGWDNEQFF. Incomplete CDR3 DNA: TGCAGCGTTGCACGGACAGGGTGGGACAATGAG.

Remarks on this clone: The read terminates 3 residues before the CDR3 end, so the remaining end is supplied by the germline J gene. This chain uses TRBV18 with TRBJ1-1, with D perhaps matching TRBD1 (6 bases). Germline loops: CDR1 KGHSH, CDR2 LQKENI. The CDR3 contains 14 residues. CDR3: CASSPQSQTGIAFF. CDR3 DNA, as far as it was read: TGTGCCAGCTCACCCCAATCGCAAACAGGGATC.

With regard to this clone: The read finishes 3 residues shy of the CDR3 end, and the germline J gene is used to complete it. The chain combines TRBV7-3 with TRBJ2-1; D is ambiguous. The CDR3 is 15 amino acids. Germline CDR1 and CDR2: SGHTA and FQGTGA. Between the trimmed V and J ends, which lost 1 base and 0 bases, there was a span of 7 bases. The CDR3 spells CASSLNLGSYNEQFF. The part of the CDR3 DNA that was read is TGTGCCAGCAGCTTAAATCTCGGCTCCTACAATGAG.

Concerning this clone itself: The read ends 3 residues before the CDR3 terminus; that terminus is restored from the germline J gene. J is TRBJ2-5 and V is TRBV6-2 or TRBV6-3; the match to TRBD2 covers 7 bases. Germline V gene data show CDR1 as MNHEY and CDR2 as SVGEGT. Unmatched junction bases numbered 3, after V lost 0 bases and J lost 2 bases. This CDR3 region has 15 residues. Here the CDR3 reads CASSYSASGQETQYF. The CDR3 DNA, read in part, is TGTGCCAGCAGTTACTCCGCTAGCGGACAAGAGACC.

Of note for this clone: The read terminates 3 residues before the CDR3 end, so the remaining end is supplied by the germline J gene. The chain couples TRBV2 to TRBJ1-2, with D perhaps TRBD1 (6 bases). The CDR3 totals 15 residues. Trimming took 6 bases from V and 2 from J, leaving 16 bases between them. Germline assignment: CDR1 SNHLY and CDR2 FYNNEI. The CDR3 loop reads CASRSSLQGNYGYTF. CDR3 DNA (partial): TGTGCCAGCAGATCCTCCCTACAGGGAAACTATGGC.